These 29 T cell receptor beta chains were all obtained from the same sample, sequenced in a study of shared clonotypes between healthy human individuals. Measured with immunoSEQ multiplex PCR; TCRdb has only the in-frame clones, and not every one. The sample yields 2 million to 2.5 million clones, roughly 93% seen once. Material for sequencing was naive CD4+ T cells from PBMCs. Subset described: CD45RA+ positively selected. The receptors shown here come from a young man in good health. Some clones in this sample may be carry-over from other donors' samples.

The J gene is TRBJ2-2, the V gene TRBV2; 7 nucleotides agree with TRBD1. Germline CDR1 and CDR2: SNHLY and FYNNEI. The CDR3 sequence is 14 residues long. V gave up 7 bases and J gave up 3 bases; unmatched junction bases: 5. The CDR3 loop reads CASKDRADTGELFF. Here the CDR3 DNA reads TGTGCCAGCAAAGACAGGGCGGACACCGGGGAGCTGTTTTTT.

As to this clone: No DNA is shown, since the ends of the CDR3 on it are uncertain; the CDR3 is the one TCRdb lists. J is TRBJ2-7 and V is TRBV30; TRBD1 reflects the table's D call only, with no check against the DNA. The CDR3 comprises 17 residues, both ends counted. Germline V gene sequence: CDR1 GTSNPN, CDR2 SVGIG (reference sequence). The CDR3 reads CVPGVPINRDTTYEQYF.

The rearrangement joins TRBV5-4 to TRBJ2-2, with 7 bases identical to TRBD2. Germline V gives CDR1 SGHNT, CDR2 YYREEE (reference sequence). V shed 10 bases, J shed 0 bases, and the junction held 12 bases outside the gene matches. This CDR3 is 16 amino acids long. CDR3 nucleotide sequence: TGTGCCTGCCCGGAGCGGGAAGGGTCGAACACCGGGGAGCTGTTTTTT. This gives the protein CACPEREGSNTGELFF.

A word on this clone: Other DNA sequences from this sample encode an identical CDR3 as well. This chain uses TRBV7-9 with TRBJ2-3; D is undetermined. Between the trimmed V and J ends, which lost 0 bases and 0 bases, there was a span of 1 base. Germline CDR1 reads SEHNR; CDR2 reads FQNEAQ (reference sequence). This CDR3 contains 13 residues. The CDR3 reads CASSLASTDTQYF. The CDR3 coding sequence is TGTGCCAGCAGCTTAGCTAGCACAGATACGCAGTATTTT.

This chain connects TRBV4-3 to TRBJ2-2, with a possible D match to TRBD2 (5 bases). V was clipped by 0 bases and J by 9 bases, with 14 bases between them. Germline V lookup: CDR1 LGHNA, CDR2 YSLEER. There are 15 residues in the CDR3. DNA for the CDR3: TGCGCCAGCAGCCAAGATGTCGGGGTTCGGCGGGAGCTGTTTTTT. Its protein product is CASSQDVGVRRELFF.

This rearrangement joins TRBV10-3 to TRBJ2-7, with 8 bases matching TRBD2. J was trimmed by 6 bases and V by 7 bases; bases with no gene match: 8. The CDR3 is 13 residues long. CDR1 is ENHRY, CDR2 SYGVKD, per germline. The CDR3 bases are TGTGCCATCACCGGGAGGGCCTCCGGCGAGCAGTACTTC. This codes for CAITGRASGEQYF.

This chain links TRBV25-1 with TRBJ1-2; 7 bases agree with TRBD1. Trimming removed 6 bases from V and 4 bases from J; junction bases left unmatched: 8. Germline V gene sequence: CDR1 MGHDK, CDR2 SYGVNS. The length of the CDR3 is 14 residues. CDR3 region: CASSAQGGGYGYTF. The CDR3 DNA is TGTGCCAGCAGCGCCCAGGGGGGTGGCTATGGCTACACCTTC.

The CDR3 reads CAWSADLAGSPLHF. The CDR3 region has the DNA TGTGCCTGGAGTGCGGACTTAGCTGGTTCACCCCTCCACTTT. This chain uses TRBV30 with TRBJ1-6; no definite D call. The germline CDR1 and CDR2 sequences are GTSNPN and SVGIG (reference sequence). Trimming removed 1 base from V and 9 bases from J, with 13 bases in between. The CDR3 has 14 amino acids.

The gene calls are TRBV9 and TRBJ2-5; D may correspond to TRBD1 or TRBD2 (5 bases each). Germline loops: CDR1 SGDLS, CDR2 YYNGEE. V lost 2 bases and J lost 4, with 18 bases in between. This CDR3 is 16 amino acids long. This CDR3 reads CASSVSVAGGGETQYF. In nucleotides, the CDR3 is TGTGCCAGCAGCGTGAGTGTGGCGGGTGGGGGAGAGACCCAGTACTTC. Based on the CDR3 plus reference TRBV9 and TRBJ2-5, the full variable domain is DSGVTQTPKHLITATGQRVTLRCSPRSGDLSVYWYQQSLDQGLQFLIQYYNGEERAKGNILERFSAQQFPDLHSELNLSSLELGDSALYFCASSVSVAGGGETQYFGPGTRLLVL.

This sequence joins TRBV27 and TRBJ1-1; no firm D call. Germline lookup yields CDR1 MNHEY and CDR2 SMNVEV (reference sequence). Trimming removed 2 bases from V and 8 bases from J, with 12 bases in between. This CDR3 contains 13 residues. The CDR3 region has the DNA TGTGCCAGCAGTTTACGGACCTATAAGGAAGCTTTCTTT. Encoded protein: CASSLRTYKEAFF.

The rearrangement links TRBV6-6 to TRBJ2-7; no clear D gene. V was pared by 6 bases and J by 2 bases, with 14 bases between. CDR3 size: 14 residues. Germline lookup yields CDR1 MNHNY and CDR2 SVGAGI (reference sequence). The CDR3 DNA sequence: TGTGCCAGCAGCGCCACCATGGGCACCTACGAGCAGTACTTC. Translating gives CASSATMGTYEQYF.

The chain combines TRBV5-1 with TRBJ2-5; 15 bases agree with TRBD2. The V segment lost 3 bases and the J segment 4 bases; nucleotides outside the gene matches: 7. CDR3 length: 17 amino acids. Germline assignment: CDR1 SGHRS and CDR2 YFSETQ. The CDR3 is CASSSGLAGGQVETQYF. Here the CDR3 DNA reads TGCGCCAGCAGCTCCGGACTAGCGGGAGGGCAGGTAGAGACCCAGTACTTC.

This clone was seen just once. The chain couples TRBV11-2 to TRBJ2-7; D is uncertain. The CDR3 extends over 13 amino acids. V was shortened by 3 bases and J by 4 bases, with 10 bases between the two germline ends. Germline V gene sequence: CDR1 SGHAT, CDR2 FQNNGV. In DNA, the CDR3 is TGTGCCAGCAGCTTCAACAGCTATTACGAGCAGTACTTC. It translates to CASSFNSYYEQYF.

The V call is TRBV5-4, the J call TRBJ2-3, with TRBD2 as a possible D gene (6 bases). The ends were cut back, 4 bases at V and 4 bases at J, with 16 bases in the middle. CDR1 SGHNT and CDR2 YYREEE come from the germline V gene (reference sequence). This CDR3 spans 15 amino acids. This CDR3 reads CASSLLGGSADTQYF. CDR3 sequence (DNA): TGTGCCAGCAGCCTGCTTGGAGGGAGTGCAGATACGCAGTATTTT.

This chain uses TRBV19 with TRBJ2-1; 7 bases line up with TRBD2. J lost 6 bases, V lost 2 bases, and 7 bases had no gene match. This CDR3 region has 15 residues. Germline CDR1 reads LNHDA; CDR2 reads SQIVND (reference sequence). The CDR3 region is CASSIQGGSRNEQFF. CDR3 nucleotide sequence: TGTGCCAGTAGTATACAGGGCGGGAGCCGCAATGAGCAGTTCTTC.

The chain has TRBV5-8 and TRBJ2-1, with TRBD2 matching over 8 bases. The CDR3 sequence is 12 residues long. Germline CDR1 reads SGHTS; CDR2 reads YDEGEE. The V and J ends lost 6 bases and 6 bases, in that order; junction bases with no gene match: 2. The CDR3 DNA sequence: TGTGCCAGCATCCGGGGGGGCAATGAGCAGTTCTTC. This translates into CASIRGGNEQFF. Filled out from reference TRBV5-8 and TRBJ2-1, the complete variable domain reads EAGVTQSPTHLIKTRGQQATLRCSPISGHTSVYWYQQALGLGLQFLLWYDEGEERNRGNFPPRFSGRQFPNYSSELNVNALELEDSALYLCASIRGGNEQFFGPGTRLTVL.

This clone came up once. This chain connects TRBV9 to TRBJ2-1; possibly TRBD1 or TRBD2 for D (5 bases each). Trimming removed 0 bases from V and 3 bases from J, with 19 bases in between. The CDR3 extends over 18 amino acids. Germline assignment: CDR1 SGDLS and CDR2 YYNGEE. CDR3 sequence: CASSVGSRGNDYYNEQFF. In DNA, the CDR3 is TGTGCCAGCAGCGTAGGGTCGAGGGGAAACGACTACTACAATGAGCAGTTCTTC.

The chain combines TRBV7-8 with TRBJ2-7; D might be TRBD1 or TRBD2, each matching 5 bases. CDR3 size: 15 residues. Germline values: CDR1 SGHVS, CDR2 FQNEAQ. V dropped 4 bases and J dropped 1 base, with 14 bases sitting between them. The CDR3 DNA reads TGTGCCAGCAGCTACCTCCGGGACGGATCCTACGAGCAGTACTTC. Translating gives CASSYLRDGSYEQYF.

The J gene is TRBJ2-7, the V gene TRBV11-3; 9 nucleotides agree with TRBD1. The germline V gene has CDR1 SGHNT and CDR2 YENEEA. The CDR3 loop spans 15 amino acids. Germline trimming cut 5 bases from V and 6 bases from J; bases unmatched to any gene: 11. The CDR3 sequence is CASSQGTGRVGEQYF. Here the CDR3 DNA reads TGTGCCAGCAGCCAAGGGACAGGGAGAGTCGGCGAGCAGTACTTC.

In the case of this clone: This sample also contains other DNA sequences that code for the same CDR3. V is TRBV28 and J is TRBJ1-3; 7 nucleotides align to TRBD1. The junction had 9 bases not matched to a gene; V was cut back by 4 bases and J by 0 bases. The CDR3 has 17 amino acids. Germline V CDR1 and CDR2: MDHEN, SYDVKM. Written as DNA, the CDR3 is TGTGCCAGCAGTTCGCCGGGACAGCCGAGCTCTGGAAACACCATATATTTT. As protein: CASSSPGQPSSGNTIYF.

The rearrangement links TRBV29-1 to TRBJ1-1; possible D gene TRBD1, 5 bases. The CDR3 is 15 amino acids. Germline V gene data show CDR1 as SQVTM and CDR2 as ANQGSEA. V was cut by 5 bases and J by 0 bases, with 16 bases left in between. The CDR3 nucleotides are TGCAGCGTTCACCGACGGGGGTCCATGAACACTGAAGCTTTCTTT. Translation: CSVHRRGSMNTEAFF.

V usage is TRBV5-1 and J usage is TRBJ2-5; D may be TRBD2 (5 bases). The CDR3 runs 14 residues. In germline, CDR1 is SGHRS, CDR2 YFSETQ. V was pared by 0 bases and J by 5 bases, with 11 bases between. This chain's CDR3 is CASSLGGRRETQYF. The CDR3 nucleotides read TGCGCCAGCAGCTTGGGCGGGCGACGGGAGACCCAGTACTTC.

CDR3 sequence reads: CASSSDRAQPQHF. As DNA, the CDR3 is TGTGCCAGCAGCTCGGACAGGGCTCAGCCCCAGCATTTT. The chain couples TRBV7-2 to TRBJ1-5, with TRBD1 matching 8 bases. V shed 4 bases, J shed 6 bases, and the junction held 2 bases outside the gene matches. CDR1 is SGHTA, CDR2 FQGNSA, per germline. The length of the CDR3 is 13 residues.

This sequence joins TRBV4-1 and TRBJ2-6; D remains ambiguous. Germline V lookup: CDR1 MGHRA, CDR2 YSYEKL. Trimming pared 1 base from V and 0 bases from J, leaving 4 bases between. This CDR3 has 15 residues. The CDR3 sequence is CASSQAHSGANVLTF. The CDR3 DNA reads as TGCGCCAGCAGCCAAGCCCACTCTGGGGCCAACGTCCTGACTTTC.

This chain links TRBV6-5 with TRBJ2-7; D is possibly TRBD1 or TRBD2 (5 bases each). The CDR3 contains 14 residues. Trimming cost V 4 bases and J 0 bases, with 10 bases left between them. CDR1 and CDR2 (germline): MNHEY, SVGAGI. CDR3 in amino acids: CASSSRDDSYEQYF. For the CDR3, the DNA is TGTGCCAGCAGTTCCCGGGACGACTCCTACGAGCAGTACTTC.

The chain couples TRBV7-2 to TRBJ1-2; D gene uncertain. The CDR3 runs to 15 residues. Trimming removed 2 bases at V and 4 bases at J, with 14 bases between. The germline gives CDR1 SGHTA, CDR2 FQGNSA. Here the CDR3 reads CASSLLGTPFYGYTF. The CDR3 DNA reads TGTGCCAGCAGCTTATTGGGTACTCCTTTCTATGGCTACACCTTC.

Points on this clone: Other DNA variants within this sample encode the same CDR3. J is TRBJ2-7 and V is TRBV7-2; D is unclear. The V gene's germline CDR1 is SGHTA and CDR2 FQGNSA. Trimming removed 1 base from V and 6 bases from J, with 4 bases in between. The CDR3 runs 11 residues. Here the CDR3 DNA reads TGTGCCAGCAGCTTAGGGCCCGAGCAGTACTTC. Translation gives CASSLGPEQYF.

The gene calls are TRBV7-2 and TRBJ2-7; 8 bases fit TRBD1. J lost 2 bases, V lost 5 bases, and 8 bases had no gene match. Germline V lookup: CDR1 SGHTA, CDR2 FQGNSA. This CDR3 region has 15 residues. CDR3 sequence reads: CASSPGAGGAYEQYF. DNA for the CDR3: TGTGCCAGCAGCCCAGGAGCAGGGGGCGCCTACGAGCAGTACTTC.

DNA of the CDR3: TGTGCCAGCAGTCCACGTTGGGGACCTGAATACGAGCAGTACTTC. This codes for CASSPRWGPEYEQYF. V is TRBV6-6 and J is TRBJ2-7, with D perhaps given as TRBD1 or TRBD2 (5 bases each). The CDR3 is 15 amino acids. The germline CDR1 and CDR2 sequences are MNHNY and SVGAGI (reference sequence). The V gene lost 5 bases and the J gene lost 4 bases, with 18 bases spanning the gap.